The T cell receptor beta chain under discussion was sequenced for a study of CD8+ T cells in alopecia areata. Whole-study results and caveats: Mice showed clearer TCR sharing than patients did, a gap that was possibly HLA-related.

The CDR3 extends over 16 amino acids. The V end was cut by 0 bases, the J end by 1 base, with 11 bases between. CDR1 and CDR2 (germline): MNHEY, SVGAGI. About this clone itself: What it recognizes is unknown.

The treatment denotes: oral pan-JAK inhibitor, 5-10 mg twice daily. Once RNA had been extracted, it was reverse transcribed into cDNA to act as the sequencing template. Assay used: immunoSEQ multiplex PCR; TCRdb lists only in-frame clones, some missing. Of fewer than 250,000 clones in the sample, around two fifths are singletons; the top ten hold 0.48%. This sequence was found in a human donor with alopecia areata. This chain links TRBV6-5 with TRBJ2-3, with a possible D match to TRBD1 (5 bases). The material sequenced was CD4+ T cells sorted from blood, taken around week 31, from a patient treated with tofacitinib. The DNA for the CDR3 is TGTGCCAGCAGTTACTCGTTGGGGCGTGGCACAGATACGCAGTATTTT. It codes for CASSYSLGRGTDTQYF.